What follows are 29 T cell receptor beta chains derived from one specimen sequenced in a study of T cell responses to AZD1222 COVID-19 vaccine. Assay: immunoSEQ multiplex PCR; the TCRdb copy retains only in-frame clones and omits some. The data show 150,000 to 180,000 clones, around 85% seen once. The input for sequencing was peripheral blood, taken on day 0 of MenACWY control vaccination. The receptors here all came from an adult in good health.

J is TRBJ2-1 and V is TRBV9; D is possibly TRBD1 (6 bases). Trimming shortened V by 4 bases and J by 6 bases, and 17 bases separated the two germline ends. Germline CDR1 is SGDLS and CDR2 is YYNGEE. The CDR3 has 15 amino acids. CDR3 DNA: TGTGCCAGCAGCATACAGGGTCCGGCGGGCAATGAGCAGTTCTTC. Protein product: CASSIQGPAGNEQFF.

The chain employs TRBV15 and TRBJ2-7; 8 bases are a match to TRBD1. V trimming: 0 bases; J trimming: 2 bases; junction bases outside the gene matches: 3. The CDR3 runs 15 residues. Germline CDR1 reads LNHNV; CDR2 reads YYDKDF (reference sequence). The CDR3 sequence is CATSRDQGATYEQYF. The DNA for the CDR3 is TGTGCCACCAGCAGAGATCAGGGGGCTACCTACGAGCAGTACTTC. The whole variable domain, remainder taken from reference TRBV15 and TRBJ2-7, is DAMVIQNPRYQVTQFGKPVTLSCSQTLNHNVMYWYQQKSSQAPKLLFHYYDKDFNNEADTPDNFQSRRPNTSFCFLDIRSPGLGDTAMYLCATSRDQGATYEQYFGPGTRLTVT.

The chain recombines TRBV6-5 with TRBJ1-1, with a possible D match to TRBD1 (6 bases). In germline, CDR1 is MNHEY, CDR2 SVGAGI. Deletions cut 6 bases from V and 3 bases from J, with 11 bases between. The CDR3 covers 13 residues. CDR3 sequence: CASRSRGDTEAFF. DNA of the CDR3: TGTGCCAGCAGATCCAGGGGAGACACTGAAGCTTTCTTT.

The chain links TRBV12-3 or TRBV12-4 to TRBJ1-2; D uncertain. V dropped 3 bases and J dropped 2 bases, with 7 bases sitting between them. The CDR3 has 13 residues. The CDR3 DNA follows: TGTGCCAGCAGTTTTGGCCTCAACTATGGCTACACCTTC. Translating it yields CASSFGLNYGYTF.

The chain is built from TRBV5-1 and TRBJ2-7, with D maybe TRBD1 (6 bases). The CDR3 has 13 residues. Germline loops: CDR1 SGHRS, CDR2 YFSETQ. Trimming shortened V by 4 bases and J by 6 bases, and 14 bases separated the two germline ends. The CDR3 coding sequence is TGCGCCAGCAGCGCAACAGGGTGGAGCGAGCAGTACGTC. Its translation: CASSATGWSEQYV.

V gene TRBV7-2 combines with J gene TRBJ1-2; D remains unclear. V lost 5 bases and J 8 bases, leaving 12 bases between the germline ends. This CDR3 has 12 residues. Germline-derived CDR1 and CDR2 are SGHTA and FQGNSA. CDR3: CASSPRIGGYTF. The CDR3 nucleotides are TGTGCCAGCAGCCCACGTATTGGGGGCTACACCTTC. Full variable domain (missing parts from reference TRBV7-2 and TRBJ1-2): GAGVSQSPSNKVTEKGKDVELRCDPISGHTALYWYRQSLGQGLEFLIYFQGNSAPDKSGLPSDRFSAERTGGSVSTLTIQRTQQEDSAVYLCASSPRIGGYTFGSGTRLTVV.

Note on this clone: The junction does not match germline at one end; this may be a read error. The rearrangement joins TRBV29-1 to TRBJ2-1; 8 bases are shared with TRBD2. Per germline, CDR1 SQVTM and CDR2 ANQGSEA. CDR3 length: 16 amino acids. CDR3 bases: TGCAGCGTAGAAGGGCTGAAGCGGGGGCAATACAATGAGCAGTTCTTC. Translation gives CSVEGLKRGQYNEQFF.

The chain recombines TRBV2 with TRBJ1-4, with D uncertain. V was pared by 6 bases and J by 5 bases, with 16 bases between. CDR1 SNHLY and CDR2 FYNNEI come from the germline V gene. The CDR3 runs 15 residues. CDR3 protein: CASRVPGRKNEKLFF. CDR3 sequence (DNA): TGTGCCAGCAGGGTCCCCGGACGGAAGAATGAAAAACTGTTTTTT. The variable domain in full, completed from reference TRBV2 and TRBJ1-4, reads EPEVTQTPSHQVTQMGQEVILRCVPISNHLYFYWYRQILGQKVEFLVSFYNNEISEKSEIFDDQFSVERPDGSNFTLKIRSTKLEDSAMYFCASRVPGRKNEKLFFGSGTQLSVL.

The chain uses TRBV27 and TRBJ1-2, with 10 nucleotides matching TRBD1. Germline V gene sequence: CDR1 MNHEY, CDR2 SMNVEV (reference sequence). V was pared by 5 bases and J by 4 bases, with 7 bases of the junction left unmatched. CDR3 length equals 15 residues. The CDR3 bases are TGTGCCAGCAGTCCTCGGACAGGGGGGGGCTATGGCTACACCTTC. It codes for CASSPRTGGGYGYTF.

This clone appeared once. This chain connects TRBV6-5 to TRBJ2-3, with 12 bases matching TRBD1. Trimming cost V 8 bases and J 4 bases; bases outside gene matches: 4. The germline CDR1 and CDR2 sequences are MNHEY and SVGAGI. There are 14 residues in the CDR3. In nucleotides, the CDR3 is TGTGCCAGCGGGGACAGGGGGCTCGCAGATACGCAGTATTTT. Amino acid sequence: CASGDRGLADTQYF.

V is TRBV7-3 and J is TRBJ2-7; TRBD2 aligns across 12 bases. Trimming at V came to 6 bases and at J to 2 bases, leaving 5 bases not matched to a gene. CDR3 length: 15 amino acids. The germline V gene has CDR1 SGHTA and CDR2 FQGTGA. CDR3 region: CASSLAGGPAYEQYF. DNA of the CDR3: TGTGCCAGCAGTCTAGCGGGAGGGCCTGCCTACGAGCAGTACTTC.

This clone was seen once. The V and J genes are TRBV10-3 and TRBJ1-3; 8 bases are shared with TRBD1. V trimming: 4 bases; J trimming: 4 bases; junction bases outside the gene matches: 6. The germline gives CDR1 ENHRY, CDR2 SYGVKD. The CDR3 loop spans 15 amino acids. The CDR3 sequence: CAISGAGGKGNTIYF. The CDR3 bases are TGTGCCATCAGTGGGGCAGGGGGCAAAGGAAACACCATATATTTT.

The gene calls are TRBV27 and TRBJ1-5; TRBD1 aligns across 7 bases. CDR1 and CDR2 (germline): MNHEY, SMNVEV (reference sequence). The ends lost 3 bases at V and 6 bases at J; junction bases unmatched: 8. The CDR3 covers 15 residues. The CDR3 DNA reads as TGTGCCAGCAGTTTCTCCAGGGGGGGCGGTCAGCCCCAGCATTTT. It codes for CASSFSRGGGQPQHF.

This clone was seen just once. The chain recombines TRBV2 with TRBJ1-3; no clear D gene. V was cut by 2 bases and J by 2 bases, with 4 bases left in between. Germline V CDR1 and CDR2: SNHLY, FYNNEI. CDR3 length: 13 residues. In DNA form, the CDR3 reads TGTGCCAGCAGTGAACAGGCTGGAAACACCATATATTTT. This encodes CASSEQAGNTIYF. Complete variable domain (other parts from reference TRBV2 and TRBJ1-3): EPEVTQTPSHQVTQMGQEVILRCVPISNHLYFYWYRQILGQKVEFLVSFYNNEISEKSEIFDDQFSVERPDGSNFTLKIRSTKLEDSAMYFCASSEQAGNTIYFGEGSWLTVV.

The chain couples TRBV19 to TRBJ1-6; no clear D gene. Per germline, CDR1 LNHDA and CDR2 SQIVND (reference sequence). CDR3 length: 15 amino acids. Trimming left V 3 bases short and J 7 bases short, with 13 bases between. CDR3 in amino acids: CASSIEEGENSPLHF. In DNA form, the CDR3 reads TGTGCCAGTAGTATCGAAGAAGGTGAGAATTCACCCCTCCACTTT. Drawing the rest from reference TRBV19 and TRBJ1-6, the complete variable domain is DGGITQSPKYLFRKEGQNVTLSCEQNLNHDAMYWYRQDPGQGLRLIYYSQIVNDFQKGDIAEGYSVSREKKESFPLTVTSAQKNPTAFYLCASSIEEGENSPLHFGNGTRLTVT.

The chain is built from TRBV29-1 and TRBJ2-1, with TRBD2 matching 11 bases. Trimming cost V 2 bases and J 4 bases; bases outside gene matches: 4. The CDR3 runs 15 residues. The germline V gene encodes CDR1 SQVTM and CDR2 ANQGSEA. CDR3 region: CSVERGTSGYNEQFF. The DNA of the CDR3 is TGCAGCGTTGAAAGGGGGACTAGCGGATACAATGAGCAGTTCTTC.

This clone was counted many times. The rearrangement links TRBV18 to TRBJ1-2, with 8 nucleotides matching TRBD1. Germline CDR1 KGHSH, CDR2 LQKENI. V shed 2 bases, J shed 8 bases, and the junction held 10 bases outside the gene matches. The CDR3 has 15 residues. CDR3 in DNA: TGTGCCAGCTCACCATCCGGGCAGGGGGCAGGAGGCTACACCTTC. Amino acids: CASSPSGQGAGGYTF.

The count of this clone is one. The chain uses TRBV27 and TRBJ2-7; 9 bases are a match to TRBD1. J gave up 3 bases and V 6 bases, and 9 bases lay outside the gene matches. The CDR3 consists of 15 residues. Germline lookup yields CDR1 MNHEY and CDR2 SMNVEV (reference sequence). The DNA for the CDR3 is TGTGCCAGCAGGTCAACCGGGACAGGGAGCTACGAGCAGTACTTC. Protein product: CASRSTGTGSYEQYF.

This clone appeared a single time. V gene TRBV7-2 combines with J gene TRBJ1-1; D gene unclear. The CDR3 is 13 amino acids. V was trimmed by 5 bases and J by 8 bases, leaving 15 bases between them. Germline CDR1 reads SGHTA; CDR2 reads FQGNSA. The CDR3 region is CASSERLMLEAFF. For the CDR3, the DNA is TGTGCCAGCAGCGAAAGATTGATGTTAGAAGCTTTCTTT.

This clone was seen a handful of times. The chain links TRBV5-4 to TRBJ1-2; 8 bases are a match to TRBD1. Germline CDR1 and CDR2: SGHNT and YYREEE (reference sequence). The CDR3 runs 15 residues. The V and J ends lost 0 bases and 8 bases, in that order; junction bases with no gene match: 9. CDR3 sequence (DNA): TGTGCCAGCAGCTTGGCGGACAGGGATAGGGGAGGCTACACCTTC. This gives the protein CASSLADRDRGGYTF. The whole variable domain, remainder taken from reference TRBV5-4 and TRBJ1-2, is ETGVTQSPTHLIKTRGQQVTLRCSSQSGHNTVSWYQQALGQGPQFIFQYYREEENGRGNFPPRFSGLQFPNYSSELNVNALELDDSALYLCASSLADRDRGGYTFGSGTRLTVV.

This clone occurred a few times. V is TRBV7-2 and J is TRBJ1-2; weak D call: TRBD1 (5 bases). Trimming stripped 0 bases from V and 11 bases from J, with 13 bases between. The CDR3 is 13 residues long. Germline V gene data show CDR1 as SGHTA and CDR2 as FQGNSA. CDR3 residues: CASSLAGVGTYTF. The CDR3 region has the DNA TGTGCCAGCAGCTTAGCAGGGGTTGGAACATACACCTTC.

The V and J genes are TRBV28 and TRBJ2-6; a weak D match, TRBD1 (5 bases). Germline V lookup: CDR1 MDHEN, CDR2 SYDVKM. The V end was cut by 5 bases, the J end by 1 base, with 9 bases between. The CDR3 sequence is 15 residues long. CDR3 sequence: CASSPPGSGANVLTF. The CDR3 nucleotides read TGTGCCAGCAGTCCCCCAGGGTCTGGGGCCAACGTCCTGACTTTC.

The chain carries TRBV9 and TRBJ2-7; TRBD2 agrees at 8 bases. This CDR3 comprises 12 residues. Trimming cost V 4 bases and J 6 bases; bases outside gene matches: 3. Germline V gene sequence: CDR1 SGDLS, CDR2 YYNGEE. CDR3 loop: CASSSGGAEQYF. DNA of the CDR3: TGTGCCAGCAGCTCGGGGGGGGCCGAGCAGTACTTC.

Here the CDR3 DNA reads TGCAGTGCTAGTGTTTTCGGGACAGGGAATTCCTACGAGCAGTACTTC. Residues: CSASVFGTGNSYEQYF. The rearrangement links TRBV20-1 to TRBJ2-7, with TRBD1 matching 9 bases. Germline V gene sequence: CDR1 DFQATT, CDR2 SNEGSKA (reference sequence). This CDR3 contains 16 residues. With V trimmed by 3 bases and J by 1 base, 10 bases remained unmatched.

The chain has TRBV7-3 and TRBJ1-2, with D possibly TRBD1 on 6 matching bases. Looked up from germline, CDR1 is SGHTA and CDR2 is FQGTGA. This CDR3 contains 13 residues. V was pared by 8 bases and J by 8 bases, with 18 bases between. The CDR3 protein is CASGDTGARGYTF. The CDR3 coding sequence is TGTGCCAGCGGGGATACGGGGGCGCGGGGCTACACCTTC. Full variable domain (missing parts from reference TRBV7-3 and TRBJ1-2): GAGVSQTPSNKVTEKGKYVELRCDPISGHTALYWYRQSLGQGPEFLIYFQGTGAADDSGLPNDRFFAVRPEGSVSTLKIQRTERGDSAVYLCASGDTGARGYTFGSGTRLTVV.

The chain recombines TRBV29-1 with TRBJ1-4; 8 bases match TRBD1. V dropped 6 bases and J dropped 8; count of bases not matched to a gene: 14. The CDR3 sequence is 15 residues long. Germline assignment: CDR1 SQVTM and CDR2 ANQGSEA. CDR3 in DNA: TGCAGCGTCCGTCTGCCCGGGACAGGCGGCGAAAAACTGTTTTTT. Protein: CSVRLPGTGGEKLFF.

The J gene is TRBJ2-7, the V gene TRBV9; D unclear. Trimming left V 4 bases short and J 5 bases short, with 19 bases between. CDR3 length: 15 residues. In germline, CDR1 is SGDLS, CDR2 YYNGEE. The CDR3 here is CASSNGPSWLDEQYF. The CDR3 DNA reads as TGTGCCAGCAGCAATGGACCGAGCTGGCTTGACGAGCAGTACTTC.

This chain joins TRBV7-2 and TRBJ2-1, with a weak D call TRBD1 (5 bases). Trimming left V 4 bases short and J 4 bases short, with 8 bases between. This CDR3 has 13 residues. Germline V gene data show CDR1 as SGHTA and CDR2 as FQGNSA. CDR3 residues: CASSWGLYNEQFF. Here the CDR3 DNA reads TGTGCCAGCAGCTGGGGCCTATACAATGAGCAGTTCTTC.

The V and J genes are TRBV11-2 and TRBJ1-6; 7 nucleotides align to TRBD1. The CDR3 sequence is 14 residues long. Germline CDR1 SGHAT, CDR2 FQNNGV. V dropped 4 bases and J dropped 7; count of bases not matched to a gene: 4. This CDR3 reads CASSWTGRNSPLHF. The CDR3 region has the DNA TGTGCCAGCAGCTGGACAGGCCGAAATTCACCCCTCCACTTT.